Given below is one T cell receptor beta chain in context. Its antigen is not identified. The data stem from a study of T-cell memory formation after mild COVID-19. Study overall: Largely donor-specific TCR clusters were found. Study observations and caveats: The appearance of some responding clones in pre-infection memory suggested that cross-reactive memory joined. The SARS-CoV-2 specificity of second-wave clones reaching peak at day 37 remained unverified.

V lost 4 bases, J lost 7 bases, and 14 bases lay in between. The CDR3 covers 14 residues. From the 5' RACE reads, TCRdb called clonotypes with MiXCR, one entry per CDR3 protein. The table lists under 450,000 distinct CDR3 sequences, around 20% of them singletons. The V call is TRBV12-3 or TRBV12-4, the J call TRBJ1-5; tentatively, D is TRBD1 (6 bases). The TCR originated in a man between 18 and 29 years old who had mild COVID-19 (a few samples of this study predate the infection). Cell type and time point are not known. Sequencing input: PBMCs or a T cell subset sorted from them (not recorded which). CDR3 loop: CASSSNRVKQPQHF. In DNA, the CDR3 is TGTGCCAGCAGTTCGAACAGGGTGAAACAGCCCCAGCATTTT.